A single sample gave rise to the 18 T cell receptor beta chains below, sequenced in a study of T-cell reconstitution after alpha-beta-depleted transplantation in children listed by TCRdb under 2016. Libraries were constructed by PCR. TCRdb records Illumina HiSeq 2500 as the sequencer. TCR libraries were prepared with molecular barcoding, using unique molecular identifiers to normalize TCRbeta repertoire quantification. The public sequencing data were trimmed at Q25 with fastp and processed into clonotypes with MiXCR by TCRdb, which kept only in-frame beta chains. Duplicate CDR3 protein sequences are folded into a single record with the most common DNA and genes. Across this sample there are hundreds of thousands of distinct CDR3 sequences, with roughly 17% seen only once. In total, the top ten clones hold around 0.96% of the sample. The specimen comprised PBMCs from the stem cell graft donor, sampled from the stem cell graft. The receptors here all came from a human donor who donated a stem cell graft to a child with acute myeloid leukemia.

The sample holds many counts of this clonotype. The chain joins TRBV20-1 to TRBJ2-5; maybe TRBD1 (6 bases). Germline V gives CDR1 DFQATT, CDR2 SNEGSKA (reference sequence). The V gene lost 4 bases and the J gene lost 5 bases, with 17 bases spanning the gap. The CDR3 loop spans 14 amino acids. CDR3 sequence reads: CSATDRTPRETQYF. In DNA, the CDR3 is TGCAGTGCTACCGACAGGACCCCTCGGGAGACCCAGTACTTC.

The table lists this clonotype with many counts. This chain links TRBV29-1 with TRBJ1-1; D is unresolved. The germline V gene has CDR1 SQVTM and CDR2 ANQGSEA. This CDR3 has 14 amino acids. The ends were cut back, 4 bases at V and 1 base at J, with 13 bases in the middle. CDR3 amino acids: CSVGNGIRNTEAFF. CDR3 nucleotides: TGCAGCGTTGGAAATGGCATTAGGAACACTGAAGCTTTCTTT. Filled out from reference TRBV29-1 and TRBJ1-1, the complete variable domain reads SAVISQKPSRDICQRGTSLTIQCQVDSQVTMMFWYRQQPGQSLTLIATANQGSEATYESGFVIDKFPISRPNLTFSTLTVSNMSPEDSSIYLCSVGNGIRNTEAFFGQGTRLTVV.

This clonotype has only a few counts. This sequence joins TRBV29-1 and TRBJ1-1; D gene unclear. V was cut by 6 bases and J by 0 bases, with 32 bases left in between. This CDR3 is 20 amino acids long. Per germline, CDR1 SQVTM and CDR2 ANQGSEA. This CDR3 reads CSVPPRSFREPFLMNTEAFF. The DNA of the CDR3 is TGCAGCGTCCCCCCTCGGTCTTTCCGGGAGCCATTCTTAATGAACACTGAAGCTTTCTTT.

This clonotype was observed a handful of times. The V and J genes are TRBV7-2 and TRBJ1-6; D gene unclear. CDR3 length equals 14 residues. Germline V gene data show CDR1 as SGHTA and CDR2 as FQGNSA. V was cut by 7 bases and J by 10 bases, with 17 bases left in between. CDR3 sequence: CASTPLGSFSPLHF. CDR3 DNA sequence: TGTGCCAGCACCCCTCTCGGGAGTTTCTCACCCCTCCACTTT.

V is TRBV20-1 and J is TRBJ2-6; 10 nucleotides match TRBD1. CDR3 length: 16 amino acids. Trimming cost V 6 bases and J 0 bases; bases outside gene matches: 5. Looked up from germline, CDR1 is DFQATT and CDR2 is SNEGSKA (reference sequence). DNA of the CDR3: TGCAGTGCAGGGACAGGGGCCCTCTCTGGGGCCAACGTCCTGACTTTC. Its protein is CSAGTGALSGANVLTF.

This clonotype was seen many times. The chain uses TRBV25-1 and TRBJ2-5; 12 bases match TRBD2. The CDR3 covers 15 residues. Trimming cost V 8 bases and J 1 base; bases outside gene matches: 5. In germline, CDR1 is MGHDK, CDR2 SYGVNS. The CDR3 nucleotides read TGTGCCAGCGGAGGACTAGCGGGGCCCCAAGAGACCCAGTACTTC. It encodes CASGGLAGPQETQYF.

V and J are TRBV13 and TRBJ2-2; TRBD1 is a possible D gene (6 bases). The CDR3 has 16 amino acids. V was shortened by 2 bases and J by 0 bases, with 10 bases between the two germline ends. The V gene's germline CDR1 is PRHDT and CDR2 FYEKMQ (reference sequence). CDR3 sequence (DNA): TGTGCCAGCAGCTTATACAGGGAATCGAACACCGGGGAGCTGTTTTTT. Protein sequence: CASSLYRESNTGELFF.

This clonotype came up a few times. This chain uses TRBV15 with TRBJ1-1, with D perhaps matching TRBD1 (5 bases). V lost 1 base, J lost 7 bases, and 10 bases lay in between. The CDR3 consists of 13 residues. Germline CDR1 LNHNV, CDR2 YYDKDF (reference sequence). The CDR3 spells CATSRGGGSEAFF. The CDR3 DNA is TGTGCCACCAGCAGAGGGGGGGGAAGTGAAGCTTTCTTT.

This clonotype is a singleton in its sample. The chain's CDR3 is CASTRDNANTGELFF. Written as DNA, the CDR3 is TGTGCCAGCACCCGGGACAACGCGAACACCGGGGAGCTGTTTTTT. The chain has TRBV11-3 and TRBJ2-2; perhaps TRBD1 as D (6 bases). CDR1 and CDR2 from the germline V gene are SGHNT and YENEEA. Trimming left V 7 bases short and J 0 bases short, with 12 bases between. The CDR3 totals 15 residues.

In its sample, this clonotype was seen many times. The CDR3 DNA sequence: TGTGCCAGCAGTTTAGGGATGTGGGGACAGCCCACAGATACGCAGTATTTT. Its protein is CASSLGMWGQPTDTQYF. This chain links TRBV12-3 or TRBV12-4 with TRBJ2-3; 7 bases match TRBD1. CDR3 length equals 17 residues. Germline trimming cut 1 base from V and 2 bases from J; bases unmatched to any gene: 9.

The table lists this clonotype with many counts. The chain carries TRBV5-1 and TRBJ2-1; D may be TRBD1 (5 bases). The V end lost 0 bases, the J end lost 9 bases, and 13 bases lay between the germline ends. Germline V gene sequence: CDR1 SGHRS, CDR2 YFSETQ. This CDR3 contains 14 residues. CDR3 sequence: CASSLGQMMGEQFF. CDR3 nucleotides: TGCGCCAGCAGCTTGGGACAGATGATGGGTGAGCAGTTCTTC.

This clonotype was picked up many times. The V gene is TRBV7-2, the J gene TRBJ2-5; D tentatively reads TRBD1 or TRBD2 (6 bases each). From germline, CDR1 is SGHTA and CDR2 FQGNSA. V dropped 4 bases and J dropped 5 bases, with 14 bases sitting between them. This CDR3 comprises 14 residues. The CDR3, as DNA: TGTGCCAGCAGCTATCACGGGGGCGGGGAGACCCAGTACTTC. This gives the protein CASSYHGGGETQYF.

This clonotype was seen a handful of times. The V gene is TRBV4-1, the J gene TRBJ2-5, with D perhaps matching TRBD1 or TRBD2 (5 bases each). Germline CDR1 reads MGHRA; CDR2 reads YSYEKL. Between the trimmed V and J ends, which lost 3 bases and 9 bases, there was a span of 14 bases. This CDR3 spans 13 amino acids. The CDR3 loop reads CASSHSGARAQYF. The CDR3 DNA is TGCGCCAGCAGCCATTCCGGGGCCCGCGCCCAGTACTTC.

The genes are TRBV7-9 and TRBJ2-7, with 8 bases lining up with TRBD1. Germline V CDR1 and CDR2: SEHNR, FQNEAQ (reference sequence). The CDR3 runs to 15 residues. V lost 5 bases and J lost 2; bases outside the gene matches: 8. The CDR3 nucleotides read TGTGCCAGCAGCCACCGGACAGGGAGAACCTACGAGCAGTACTTC. Protein: CASSHRTGRTYEQYF.

In its sample, this clonotype was seen many times. CDR3 region: CSAILIGTIYF. DNA of the CDR3: TGCAGTGCCATCTTAATCGGCACCATATATTTT. This chain connects TRBV20-1 to TRBJ1-3, with D unresolved. Trimming took off 6 bases at V and 9 bases at J, with 12 bases between the two ends. Germline loops: CDR1 DFQATT, CDR2 SNEGSKA (reference sequence). The CDR3 runs 11 residues.

The gene calls are TRBV6-1 and TRBJ2-7, with D possibly being TRBD1 (5 bases). V was pared by 7 bases and J by 6 bases, with 16 bases between. The CDR3 totals 13 residues. In germline, CDR1 is MNHNS, CDR2 SASEGT. CDR3 region: CASTFFQGTEQYF. CDR3 in DNA: TGTGCCAGCACCTTCTTCCAGGGAACCGAGCAGTACTTC.

The chain carries TRBV7-2 and TRBJ2-2; D unresolved. The CDR3 sequence is 16 residues long. CDR1 and CDR2 (germline): SGHTA, FQGNSA. V was cut by 1 base and J by 0 bases, with 9 bases left in between. CDR3 residues: CASSLVRMTNTGELFF. The CDR3 nucleotides read TGTGCCAGCAGCTTAGTAAGGATGACGAACACCGGGGAGCTGTTTTTT.

V usage is TRBV27 and J usage is TRBJ1-6; D not certain. This CDR3 has 14 residues. Germline lookup yields CDR1 MNHEY and CDR2 SMNVEV (reference sequence). V was trimmed by 6 bases and J by 0 bases, leaving 6 bases between them. The CDR3: CASSGLSYNSPLHF. The CDR3 bases are TGTGCCAGCAGCGGCCTCTCCTATAATTCACCCCTCCACTTT.